The 27 T cell receptor beta chains listed next were all sequenced from one sample in a study of vaccination and CD4 T cells after COVID-19. These receptors have no known antigen. At the Johns Hopkins FTIC core, DNA taken from cultured CD4+ T cells was sequenced by way of the Oncomine TCR Beta short-read assay. TCRdb processed the PCR reads anew with MiXCR; each CDR3 protein has one entry. The repertoire holds more than 10,000 distinct CDR3 sequences, with roughly 46% as singletons. Treatment given: approximately nine-day PBMC culture with coronavirus spike peptide pools or control peptides (ViraFEST assay). The sample consisted of CD4+ T cells from blood, cultured in vitro, taken after SARS-CoV-2 vaccination. The receptor source for this set is a human donor who had recovered from COVID-19.

This clonotype showed up just a few times. The CDR3 nucleotides are TGTGCCACCAGGGGTTGCTACGAGCAGTACTTC. Protein product: CATRGCYEQYF. V and J are TRBV24-1 and TRBJ2-7; no firm D call. Germline V gene lookup returns CDR1 KGHDR and CDR2 SFDVKD. The V end lost 7 bases, the J end lost 3 bases, and 6 bases lay between the germline ends. This CDR3 comprises 11 residues.

The chain combines TRBV7-3 with TRBJ2-7, with 8 bases that match TRBD2. CDR3 length: 15 amino acids. Germline assignment: CDR1 SGHTA and CDR2 FQGTGA. The V and J ends lost 1 base and 2 bases, in that order; junction bases with no gene match: 4. CDR3 residues: CASSLNGGETYEQYF. CDR3 nucleotide sequence: TGTGCCAGCAGCTTAAACGGGGGGGAAACCTACGAGCAGTACTTC.

This clonotype was observed a few times. This sequence joins TRBV15 and TRBJ2-3; 7 nucleotides match TRBD2. The junction had 7 bases not matched to a gene; V was cut back by 7 bases and J by 0 bases. Germline assignment: CDR1 LNHNV and CDR2 YYDKDF (reference sequence). The CDR3 length is 15 residues. The CDR3 here is CATTPSGTSTDTQYF. CDR3 DNA: TGTGCCACCACTCCTAGCGGTACTAGCACAGATACGCAGTATTTT.

This rearrangement joins TRBV2 to TRBJ2-5; TRBD2 might be the D (5 bases). V shed 6 bases and J shed 2 bases, with 16 bases lying between them. The CDR3 totals 15 residues. The germline gives CDR1 SNHLY, CDR2 FYNNEI. The CDR3 is CASRQQLGTQETQYF. The DNA for the CDR3 is TGTGCCAGCAGGCAACAACTAGGCACACAAGAGACCCAGTACTTC.

There are a few counts of this clonotype. The chain is built from TRBV7-8 and TRBJ2-3; unclear D gene. Germline loops: CDR1 SGHVS, CDR2 FQNEAQ. Trimming left V 6 bases short and J 2 bases short, with 12 bases between. This CDR3 has 14 amino acids. The CDR3: CASSWGTDTDTQYF. The CDR3 DNA sequence: TGTGCCAGCAGTTGGGGAACGGACACAGATACGCAGTATTTT. Looking up the rest from reference TRBV7-8 and TRBJ2-3 gives the full variable domain: GAGVSQSPRYKVAKRGQDVALRCDPISGHVSLFWYQQALGQGPEFLTYFQNEAQLDKSGLPSDRFFAERPEGSVSTLKIQRTQQEDSAVYLCASSWGTDTDTQYFGPGTRLTVL.

This clonotype was observed a few times. A read error may account for a junction end that differs from germline. The chain joins TRBV30 to TRBJ2-2, with D possibly TRBD1 on 5 matching bases. Per the germline V gene, CDR1 is GTSNPN and CDR2 is SVGIG (reference sequence). The CDR3 length is 16 residues. The CDR3 DNA reads TGTGCCTGGAGTGTGTACCTATCAGGGAACGCCGGGGAGCTGTTTTTT. It translates to CAWSVYLSGNAGELFF.

In this sample, this clonotype turned up a few times. The chain recombines TRBV19 with TRBJ2-1, with 11 positions matching TRBD2. V was pared by 5 bases and J by 4 bases, with 4 bases of the junction left unmatched. The germline V gene has CDR1 LNHDA and CDR2 SQIVND (reference sequence). CDR3 length: 15 residues. DNA for the CDR3: TGTGCCAGTAGTGTGGGGACTAGCGGTTACAATGAGCAGTTCTTC. Residues: CASSVGTSGYNEQFF.

This clonotype was counted a few times. A much larger clone lies a single base off, so this may be a read error. This chain uses TRBV20-1 with TRBJ2-3; no clear D. Gene TRBJ1-5 matches the end of the DNA better, so the J call may be wrong. This CDR3 comprises 12 residues. Germline V lookup: CDR1 DFQATT, CDR2 SNEGSKA (reference sequence). CDR3 protein: CSALPTTDTQHF. As DNA, the CDR3 is TGCAGTGCGCTACCGACTACAGATACGCAGCATTTT.

This clonotype was found a few times. CDR3 sequence reads: CSARYPTGRTDTQYF. The DNA for the CDR3 is TGCAGTGCTAGATACCCGACAGGGCGCACAGATACGCAGTATTTT. The rearrangement uses TRBV20-1 and TRBJ2-3, with 7 bases that match TRBD1. Germline CDR1 is DFQATT and CDR2 is SNEGSKA (reference sequence). The CDR3 is 15 amino acids. The J segment lost 1 base and the V segment lost 2 bases, leaving 6 bases of the junction unmatched.

This clonotype was detected only a few times. This chain joins TRBV6-5 and TRBJ2-3; 13 bases match TRBD2. Trimming took 2 bases from V and 7 from J; bases not matched to a gene: 21. This CDR3 has 21 residues. Germline V gene sequence: CDR1 MNHEY, CDR2 SVGAGI. For the CDR3, the DNA is TGTGCCAGCAGTTACCACCTCAACGACTTTACTAGCGGGAGGGCCGCGTATACGCAGTATTTT. Translating it yields CASSYHLNDFTSGRAAYTQYF.

J is TRBJ2-1 and V is TRBV7-8; 7 nucleotides align to TRBD2. The V and J ends lost 4 bases and 0 bases, in that order; junction bases with no gene match: 3. The CDR3 sequence is 15 residues long. Germline V CDR1 and CDR2: SGHVS, FQNEAQ. The CDR3 is CASSYLAVSYNEQFF. CDR3 DNA sequence: TGTGCCAGCAGCTACCTAGCGGTCTCCTACAATGAGCAGTTCTTC.

This clonotype occurred a few times. The rearrangement links TRBV24-1 to TRBJ2-3; tentative D call: TRBD2 (6 bases). CDR1 KGHDR and CDR2 SFDVKD come from the germline V gene. V gave up 6 bases and J gave up 2 bases, with 11 bases separating them. CDR3 size: 14 residues. The CDR3 bases are TGTGCCACCAGTAGCGGGTTATTCACAGATACGCAGTATTTT. This translates into CATSSGLFTDTQYF.

This chain uses TRBV5-4 with TRBJ2-1; the match to TRBD1 covers 9 bases. Trimming cost V 4 bases and J 12 bases; bases outside gene matches: 11. The length of the CDR3 is 14 residues. Germline loops: CDR1 SGHNT, CDR2 YYREEE (reference sequence). CDR3 nucleotide sequence: TGTGCCAGCAGCCTAGGGGACAGGGAGTCGGGGCAGTTCTTC. This encodes CASSLGDRESGQFF. Filled out from reference TRBV5-4 and TRBJ2-1, the complete variable domain reads ETGVTQSPTHLIKTRGQQVTLRCSSQSGHNTVSWYQQALGQGPQFIFQYYREEENGRGNFPPRFSGLQFPNYSSELNVNALELDDSALYLCASSLGDRESGQFFGPGTRLTVL.

The table lists this clonotype with a count of one. The chain combines TRBV27 with TRBJ2-1; possibly TRBD1 for D (6 bases). Germline V lookup: CDR1 MNHEY, CDR2 SMNVEV (reference sequence). Trimming took off 6 bases at V and 3 bases at J, with 15 bases between the two ends. This CDR3 contains 15 residues. CDR3: CASSFRGSFYNEQFF. CDR3 sequence (DNA): TGTGCCAGCAGCTTCAGGGGTTCCTTCTACAATGAGCAGTTCTTC.

The sample holds one count of this clonotype. The V call is TRBV12-3 or TRBV12-4, the J call TRBJ2-7, with a weak D call TRBD1 (6 bases). V was trimmed by 5 bases and J by 0 bases, leaving 17 bases between them. CDR3 length equals 16 residues. The chain's CDR3 is CASSPVAGVASYEQYF. The CDR3 DNA follows: TGTGCCAGCAGTCCGGTGGCAGGGGTCGCCTCCTACGAGCAGTACTTC.

This clonotype is medium-sized in the sample. The V gene is TRBV7-2, the J gene TRBJ2-1; D is unresolved. Germline V gives CDR1 SGHTA, CDR2 FQGNSA. Trimming left V 5 bases short and J 0 bases short, with 11 bases between. CDR3 size: 15 residues. The CDR3, as DNA: TGTGCCAGCAGCCTCCGCCACAGCTCCTACAATGAGCAGTTCTTC. Its translation: CASSLRHSSYNEQFF.

The chain combines TRBV30 with TRBJ2-1; weak D call: TRBD2 (5 bases). V lost 0 bases and J lost 10, with 13 bases in between. Germline assignment: CDR1 GTSNPN and CDR2 SVGIG (reference sequence). The length of the CDR3 is 13 residues. The CDR3 loop is CAWSVLASREQFF. In DNA form, the CDR3 reads TGTGCCTGGAGTGTACTGGCTAGCCGGGAGCAGTTCTTC. Drawing the rest from reference TRBV30 and TRBJ2-1, the complete variable domain is SQTIHQWPATLVQPVGSPLSLECTVEGTSNPNLYWYRQAAGRGLQLLFYSVGIGQISSEVPQNLSASRPQDRQFILSSKKLLLSDSGFYLCAWSVLASREQFFGPGTRLTVL.

This clonotype was counted only a few times. The gene calls are TRBV19 and TRBJ1-5; D is unresolved. Trimming took 4 bases from V and 4 from J, leaving 11 bases between them. Germline V gene lookup returns CDR1 LNHDA and CDR2 SQIVND (reference sequence). The length of the CDR3 is 14 residues. The CDR3 reads CASSSLPPNQPQHF. CDR3 DNA: TGTGCCAGTAGTAGCCTCCCGCCAAATCAGCCCCAGCATTTT. The entire variable domain, with the rest obtained from reference TRBV19 and TRBJ1-5, is as follows: DGGITQSPKYLFRKEGQNVTLSCEQNLNHDAMYWYRQDPGQGLRLIYYSQIVNDFQKGDIAEGYSVSREKKESFPLTVTSAQKNPTAFYLCASSSLPPNQPQHFGDGTRLSIL.

The chain combines TRBV20-1 with TRBJ1-1; no reliable D call. This CDR3 comprises 13 residues. Trimming took 6 bases from V and 1 from J, leaving 12 bases between them. In germline, CDR1 is DFQATT, CDR2 SNEGSKA (reference sequence). CDR3 in amino acids: CSAQGRGNTEAFF. DNA of the CDR3: TGCAGTGCCCAAGGGAGAGGGAACACTGAAGCTTTCTTT.

The chain is built from TRBV28 and TRBJ2-7; D gene ambiguous. Germline V CDR1 and CDR2: MDHEN, SYDVKM. V lost 2 bases and J lost 4, with 6 bases in between. There are 12 residues in the CDR3. The CDR3 sequence is CASSLLPYEQYF. The CDR3 DNA reads TGTGCCAGCAGTTTACTACCGTACGAGCAGTACTTC. Full variable domain (outside the CDR3, taken from reference TRBV28 and TRBJ2-7): DVKVTQSSRYLVKRTGEKVFLECVQDMDHENMFWYRQDPGLGLRLIYFSYDVKMKEKGDIPEGYSVSREKKERFSLILESASTNQTSMYLCASSLLPYEQYFGPGTRLTVT.

This clonotype was counted a few times. The J gene is TRBJ1-5, the V gene TRBV19; D might be TRBD1 (5 bases). Germline values: CDR1 LNHDA, CDR2 SQIVND (reference sequence). The CDR3 sequence is 16 residues long. V lost 1 base to trimming and J lost 3 bases, with 13 bases between them. For the CDR3, the DNA is TGTGCCAGTAGTATAGTAGGCCAGGGCCTCAATCAGCCCCAGCATTTT. This translates into CASSIVGQGLNQPQHF.

This chain links TRBV11-2 with TRBJ1-4; no reliable D call. This CDR3 comprises 15 residues. Germline CDR1 reads SGHAT; CDR2 reads FQNNGV. The V gene lost 5 bases and the J gene lost 3 bases, with 13 bases spanning the gap. CDR3 loop: CASSRQRRSNEKLFF. As DNA, the CDR3 is TGTGCCAGCAGCCGACAACGAAGATCTAATGAAAAACTGTTTTTT.

This chain connects TRBV7-2 to TRBJ2-7; D remains unclear. There are 13 residues in the CDR3. The ends were cut back, 5 bases at V and 0 bases at J, with 8 bases in the middle. Germline V gene sequence: CDR1 SGHTA, CDR2 FQGNSA. The CDR3 region has the DNA TGTGCCAGCAGCCCCCCCGGCTCCTACGAGCAGTACTTC. Its translation is CASSPPGSYEQYF.

Sample share makes this clonotype medium-sized (0.01 to 0.1%). The J gene is TRBJ2-5, the V gene TRBV7-8; no clear D gene. V lost 4 bases, J lost 8 bases, and 11 bases lay in between. The CDR3 is 12 residues long. Germline V gene data show CDR1 as SGHVS and CDR2 as FQNEAQ. The CDR3 DNA sequence: TGTGCCAGCAGCTCCCTTCGTGCCACCCAGTACTTC. This translates into CASSSLRATQYF. The full variable domain, rest sourced from reference TRBV7-8 and TRBJ2-5, is GAGVSQSPRYKVAKRGQDVALRCDPISGHVSLFWYQQALGQGPEFLTYFQNEAQLDKSGLPSDRFFAERPEGSVSTLKIQRTQQEDSAVYLCASSSLRATQYFGPGTRLLVL.

V and J are TRBV10-1 and TRBJ2-1; TRBD1 matches 8 bases. Germline V gene sequence: CDR1 WNHNN, CDR2 SYGVQD (reference sequence). The ends lost 7 bases at V and 5 bases at J; junction bases unmatched: 13. The CDR3 runs 16 residues. The CDR3 coding sequence is TGCGCCAGCACCCCCGGCCGGACAGGGAGTGACAATGAGCAGTTCTTC. This sequence encodes CASTPGRTGSDNEQFF.

V is TRBV7-9 and J is TRBJ2-3; D perhaps matches TRBD2 (5 bases). The CDR3 is made up of 13 amino acids. Germline CDR1 SEHNR, CDR2 FQNEAQ (reference sequence). V was trimmed by 7 bases and J by 0 bases, leaving 8 bases between them. Here the CDR3 reads CASITGSTDTQYF. CDR3 DNA: TGTGCCAGCATAACGGGAAGCACAGATACGCAGTATTTT.

This sequence joins TRBV29-1 and TRBJ2-1; 9 bases agree with TRBD2. Per germline, CDR1 SQVTM and CDR2 ANQGSEA. This CDR3 spans 16 amino acids. V lost 6 bases and J lost 4; bases outside the gene matches: 13. Written as DNA, the CDR3 is TGCAGCGTAACCCCGGGTTTGGCGGGAGGGTACAATGAGCAGTTCTTC. It encodes CSVTPGLAGGYNEQFF.